This passage covers 19 T cell receptor beta chains from one sample sequenced in a study of blood T cell repertoires in COVID-19 (dated by TCRdb to the early 2020s). The library was made by the immunoSEQ multiplex PCR assay. Not all clones reach the TCRdb copy of this immuneACCESS table, which keeps in-frame sequences only. Checked studies attribute under half of the gap to unresolved V genes and leave the rest unexplained. The sample yields approximately 80,000 clones; roughly 79% were counted once. 44% of the sample is in the top ten clones. The sample comprised peripheral blood. Receptors were obtained from an elderly man with acute or convalescent COVID-19.

J is TRBJ2-2 and V is TRBV18; 9 bases fit TRBD2. V shed 0 bases and J 4 bases; nucleotides not matched to a gene: 6. The germline V gene has CDR1 KGHSH and CDR2 LQKENI. The CDR3 length is 17 residues. The CDR3 DNA is TGTGCCAGCTCACCACCACAGACTAGCGGCTTCACCGGGGAGCTGTTTTTT. It encodes CASSPPQTSGFTGELFF.

The table lists this clone with a count of one. The genes are TRBV2 and TRBJ2-1; TRBD1 matches 7 bases. Germline assignment: CDR1 SNHLY and CDR2 FYNNEI. CDR3 size: 13 residues. V dropped 6 bases and J dropped 7; count of bases not matched to a gene: 6. The CDR3 reads CASRPTGQNEQFF. The CDR3 DNA sequence: TGTGCCAGCAGACCGACAGGGCAAAATGAGCAGTTCTTC. The full variable domain, rest sourced from reference TRBV2 and TRBJ2-1, is EPEVTQTPSHQVTQMGQEVILRCVPISNHLYFYWYRQILGQKVEFLVSFYNNEISEKSEIFDDQFSVERPDGSNFTLKIRSTKLEDSAMYFCASRPTGQNEQFFGPGTRLTVL.

This sequence joins TRBV28 and TRBJ2-5; possible D gene TRBD1, 6 bases. The germline V gene encodes CDR1 MDHEN and CDR2 SYDVKM. The CDR3 covers 15 residues. Between the trimmed V and J ends, which lost 5 bases and 0 bases, there was a span of 13 bases. CDR3 DNA: TGTGCCAGCAGTCGACCTACAGGGTACCAAGAGACCCAGTACTTC. Translation gives CASSRPTGYQETQYF.

The V and J genes are TRBV2 and TRBJ1-1; the D gene is possibly TRBD1 (5 bases). The V end lost 5 bases, the J end lost 6 bases, and 13 bases lay between the germline ends. The CDR3 runs to 13 residues. CDR1 is SNHLY and CDR2 is FYNNEI in the germline V gene. CDR3 in DNA: TGTGCCAGCAGTACATCGGGGGTTTCTGAAGCTTTCTTT. Residues: CASSTSGVSEAFF.

The rearrangement joins TRBV19 to TRBJ1-5, with D possibly TRBD1 on 6 matching bases. V was cut by 4 bases and J by 0 bases, with 10 bases left in between. Germline CDR1 and CDR2: LNHDA and SQIVND (reference sequence). This CDR3 has 15 residues. This CDR3 reads CASSRQVYSNQPQHF. The DNA of the CDR3 is TGTGCCAGTAGTAGACAGGTTTATAGCAATCAGCCCCAGCATTTT.

This sequence joins TRBV7-8 and TRBJ2-5; D is undetermined. Germline loops: CDR1 SGHVS, CDR2 FQNEAQ. Trimming left V 5 bases short and J 5 bases short, with 9 bases between. The CDR3 has 12 amino acids. This CDR3 reads CASSLSRETQYF. The CDR3 nucleotides are TGTGCCAGCAGCCTGTCTCGGGAGACCCAGTACTTC.

Only a few counts were recorded for this clone. The genes are TRBV15 and TRBJ1-5; D ambiguous. Trimming stripped 0 bases from V and 7 bases from J, with 7 bases between. Germline V gene lookup returns CDR1 LNHNV and CDR2 YYDKDF (reference sequence). This CDR3 comprises 13 residues. In nucleotides, the CDR3 is TGTGCCACCAGCAGAGATCACTTGCAGCCCCAGCATTTT. Translating it yields CATSRDHLQPQHF.

This chain joins TRBV19 and TRBJ2-4; D gene unclear. The CDR3 sequence is 12 residues long. CDR1 is LNHDA, CDR2 SQIVND, per germline (reference sequence). Trimming cost V 8 bases and J 1 base, with 6 bases left between them. The CDR3 loop reads CASLRAKNIQYF. The DNA of the CDR3 is TGTGCCAGTTTGAGGGCCAAAAACATTCAGTACTTC.

This chain links TRBV20-1 with TRBJ1-5; TRBD1 matches at 7 bases. Germline V gene data show CDR1 as DFQATT and CDR2 as SNEGSKA (reference sequence). Germline trimming cut 3 bases from V and 4 bases from J; bases unmatched to any gene: 18. CDR3 size: 18 residues. The CDR3 reads CSASSHADRVRMNQPQHF. CDR3 nucleotide sequence: TGCAGTGCTAGTTCTCACGCCGACAGGGTAAGGATGAATCAGCCCCAGCATTTT.

This sequence joins TRBV5-4 and TRBJ2-7; the match to TRBD2 covers 14 bases. The junction had 5 bases not matched to a gene; V was cut back by 3 bases and J by 6 bases. This CDR3 has 15 residues. CDR1 and CDR2 from the germline V gene are SGHNT and YYREEE (reference sequence). The CDR3 bases are TGTGCCAGCAGCTGGGGACTAGCGGGAGACGGCGAGCAGTACTTC. Encoded protein: CASSWGLAGDGEQYF. Full variable domain (outside the CDR3, taken from reference TRBV5-4 and TRBJ2-7): ETGVTQSPTHLIKTRGQQVTLRCSSQSGHNTVSWYQQALGQGPQFIFQYYREEENGRGNFPPRFSGLQFPNYSSELNVNALELDDSALYLCASSWGLAGDGEQYFGPGTRLTVT.

The J gene is TRBJ2-7, the V gene TRBV28, with TRBD1 matching 9 bases. Trimming cost V 3 bases and J 3 bases; bases outside gene matches: 12. The CDR3 runs to 17 residues. Per the germline V gene, CDR1 is MDHEN and CDR2 is SYDVKM. CDR3 DNA sequence: TGTGCCAGCAGTTTCCGCCCCCCGGGACAGGGAGTCTACGAGCAGTACTTC. Amino acids: CASSFRPPGQGVYEQYF.

The chain is built from TRBV5-4 and TRBJ2-7; TRBD2 agrees at 9 bases. The CDR3 is made up of 15 amino acids. Germline lookup yields CDR1 SGHNT and CDR2 YYREEE (reference sequence). After removal of 4 bases from V and 2 bases from J, the junction contained 7 bases not matched to a gene. The CDR3 loop is CASSPQLAGAYEQYF. DNA for the CDR3: TGTGCCAGCAGCCCCCAGTTAGCGGGAGCCTACGAGCAGTACTTC. The full variable domain, its missing parts supplied by reference TRBV5-4 and TRBJ2-7, is ETGVTQSPTHLIKTRGQQVTLRCSSQSGHNTVSWYQQALGQGPQFIFQYYREEENGRGNFPPRFSGLQFPNYSSELNVNALELDDSALYLCASSPQLAGAYEQYFGPGTRLTVT.

The chain combines TRBV7-2 with TRBJ2-6, with unresolved D. Per the germline V gene, CDR1 is SGHTA and CDR2 is FQGNSA. The CDR3 runs to 15 residues. V gave up 0 bases and J gave up 4 bases, with 7 bases separating them. The CDR3 DNA reads as TGTGCCAGCAGCTTAGCGCGAACCGGGGCCAACGTCCTGACTTTC. Encoded protein: CASSLARTGANVLTF.

This clone was picked up one time. The chain carries TRBV5-1 and TRBJ2-7, with TRBD2 identical over 12 bases. The ends lost 3 bases at V and 2 bases at J; junction bases unmatched: 6. Germline V gene data show CDR1 as SGHRS and CDR2 as YFSETQ. The CDR3 totals 16 residues. The CDR3 DNA reads as TGCGCCAGCAGCTCGGGACTAGCGGGCTACCCCTACGAGCAGTACTTC. As protein: CASSSGLAGYPYEQYF.

The chain carries TRBV5-1 and TRBJ2-2; 7 positions match TRBD2. Germline-derived CDR1 and CDR2 are SGHRS and YFSETQ. The CDR3 is made up of 14 amino acids. V was pared by 6 bases and J by 6 bases, with 8 bases of the junction left unmatched. CDR3 protein: CASKPREWAGELFF. CDR3 nucleotides: TGCGCCAGCAAACCGCGGGAGTGGGCCGGGGAGCTGTTTTTT.

The gene calls are TRBV19 and TRBJ2-2; D unresolved. The germline V gene has CDR1 LNHDA and CDR2 SQIVND (reference sequence). The CDR3 length is 16 residues. Trimming pared 3 bases from V and 1 base from J, leaving 12 bases between. The CDR3 here is CASSMRETQNTGELFF. In DNA form, the CDR3 reads TGTGCCAGTAGTATGAGAGAGACTCAGAACACCGGGGAGCTGTTTTTT.

This chain joins TRBV25-1 and TRBJ2-5, with D possibly matching TRBD2 (6 bases). This CDR3 region has 15 residues. Germline V gene data show CDR1 as MGHDK and CDR2 as SYGVNS. V lost 8 bases to trimming and J lost 5 bases, with 21 bases between them. The CDR3 reads CASAPETGAKETQYF. The CDR3 DNA is TGTGCCAGCGCGCCGGAAACGGGAGCGAAGGAGACCCAGTACTTC.

The chain carries TRBV4-1 and TRBJ2-3, with 9 bases that match TRBD2. The CDR3 totals 17 residues. With 1 base clipped from V and 0 bases from J, the junction kept 5 bases outside the gene matches. Germline V gives CDR1 MGHRA, CDR2 YSYEKL. The CDR3 here is CASSQVLAGLSTDTQYF. The CDR3, as DNA: TGCGCCAGCAGCCAAGTACTAGCGGGCCTTAGCACAGATACGCAGTATTTT.

The chain joins TRBV27 to TRBJ2-7; TRBD1 is a possible D gene (5 bases). Per the germline V gene, CDR1 is MNHEY and CDR2 is SMNVEV (reference sequence). The length of the CDR3 is 12 residues. V was cut by 2 bases and J by 5 bases, with 7 bases left in between. The CDR3 DNA is TGTGCCAGCAGTTTAAGGGGCAACGAGCAGTACTTC. Its protein is CASSLRGNEQYF.